This TCR beta chain originates from a study of shared clonotypes between healthy human individuals. As regards this clone: The antigen remains unidentified.

Original processing notes: Quality scores were absent from the junction-only immunoSEQ sequences, so filtering differed. Repertoires were generated with immunoSEQ multiplex PCR, while TCRdb's copy carries only in-frame clones and drops some. The V and J calls and the clone size are those of that table, but D and trimming were determined from the DNA. The data show 2,500,000 or so clones, around nine tenths seen once. Germline CDR1 SGHRS, CDR2 YFSETQ. The CDR3 totals 15 residues. V dropped 7 bases and J dropped 4 bases, with 20 bases sitting between them. Study outcomes and limitations: Specimens sampled were limited to blood, with tissue repertoires likely differing. Limitation of the genetic and exposure-history diversity represented came from the few donors.

CD45RA+ naive and CD45RA-negative memory subsets were separated from CD4+ cells. The sequence was obtained from a man aged 18 to 30 in good health. Sample: naive CD4+ T cells sorted from blood. Subset specified: CD45RA+ positively selected. The rearrangement joins TRBV5-1 to TRBJ1-1, with a weak D call TRBD1 (5 bases). CDR3 region: CASSLGTGTSTEAFF. CDR3 bases: TGCGCCAGCTCCTTGGGGACCGGGACCAGCACTGAAGCTTTCTTT. Looking up the rest from reference TRBV5-1 and TRBJ1-1 gives the full variable domain: KAGVTQTPRYLIKTRGQQVTLSCSPISGHRSVSWYQQTPGQGLQFLFEYFSETQRNKGNFPGRFSGRQFSNSRSEMNVSTLELGDSALYLCASSLGTGTSTEAFFGQGTRLTVV.